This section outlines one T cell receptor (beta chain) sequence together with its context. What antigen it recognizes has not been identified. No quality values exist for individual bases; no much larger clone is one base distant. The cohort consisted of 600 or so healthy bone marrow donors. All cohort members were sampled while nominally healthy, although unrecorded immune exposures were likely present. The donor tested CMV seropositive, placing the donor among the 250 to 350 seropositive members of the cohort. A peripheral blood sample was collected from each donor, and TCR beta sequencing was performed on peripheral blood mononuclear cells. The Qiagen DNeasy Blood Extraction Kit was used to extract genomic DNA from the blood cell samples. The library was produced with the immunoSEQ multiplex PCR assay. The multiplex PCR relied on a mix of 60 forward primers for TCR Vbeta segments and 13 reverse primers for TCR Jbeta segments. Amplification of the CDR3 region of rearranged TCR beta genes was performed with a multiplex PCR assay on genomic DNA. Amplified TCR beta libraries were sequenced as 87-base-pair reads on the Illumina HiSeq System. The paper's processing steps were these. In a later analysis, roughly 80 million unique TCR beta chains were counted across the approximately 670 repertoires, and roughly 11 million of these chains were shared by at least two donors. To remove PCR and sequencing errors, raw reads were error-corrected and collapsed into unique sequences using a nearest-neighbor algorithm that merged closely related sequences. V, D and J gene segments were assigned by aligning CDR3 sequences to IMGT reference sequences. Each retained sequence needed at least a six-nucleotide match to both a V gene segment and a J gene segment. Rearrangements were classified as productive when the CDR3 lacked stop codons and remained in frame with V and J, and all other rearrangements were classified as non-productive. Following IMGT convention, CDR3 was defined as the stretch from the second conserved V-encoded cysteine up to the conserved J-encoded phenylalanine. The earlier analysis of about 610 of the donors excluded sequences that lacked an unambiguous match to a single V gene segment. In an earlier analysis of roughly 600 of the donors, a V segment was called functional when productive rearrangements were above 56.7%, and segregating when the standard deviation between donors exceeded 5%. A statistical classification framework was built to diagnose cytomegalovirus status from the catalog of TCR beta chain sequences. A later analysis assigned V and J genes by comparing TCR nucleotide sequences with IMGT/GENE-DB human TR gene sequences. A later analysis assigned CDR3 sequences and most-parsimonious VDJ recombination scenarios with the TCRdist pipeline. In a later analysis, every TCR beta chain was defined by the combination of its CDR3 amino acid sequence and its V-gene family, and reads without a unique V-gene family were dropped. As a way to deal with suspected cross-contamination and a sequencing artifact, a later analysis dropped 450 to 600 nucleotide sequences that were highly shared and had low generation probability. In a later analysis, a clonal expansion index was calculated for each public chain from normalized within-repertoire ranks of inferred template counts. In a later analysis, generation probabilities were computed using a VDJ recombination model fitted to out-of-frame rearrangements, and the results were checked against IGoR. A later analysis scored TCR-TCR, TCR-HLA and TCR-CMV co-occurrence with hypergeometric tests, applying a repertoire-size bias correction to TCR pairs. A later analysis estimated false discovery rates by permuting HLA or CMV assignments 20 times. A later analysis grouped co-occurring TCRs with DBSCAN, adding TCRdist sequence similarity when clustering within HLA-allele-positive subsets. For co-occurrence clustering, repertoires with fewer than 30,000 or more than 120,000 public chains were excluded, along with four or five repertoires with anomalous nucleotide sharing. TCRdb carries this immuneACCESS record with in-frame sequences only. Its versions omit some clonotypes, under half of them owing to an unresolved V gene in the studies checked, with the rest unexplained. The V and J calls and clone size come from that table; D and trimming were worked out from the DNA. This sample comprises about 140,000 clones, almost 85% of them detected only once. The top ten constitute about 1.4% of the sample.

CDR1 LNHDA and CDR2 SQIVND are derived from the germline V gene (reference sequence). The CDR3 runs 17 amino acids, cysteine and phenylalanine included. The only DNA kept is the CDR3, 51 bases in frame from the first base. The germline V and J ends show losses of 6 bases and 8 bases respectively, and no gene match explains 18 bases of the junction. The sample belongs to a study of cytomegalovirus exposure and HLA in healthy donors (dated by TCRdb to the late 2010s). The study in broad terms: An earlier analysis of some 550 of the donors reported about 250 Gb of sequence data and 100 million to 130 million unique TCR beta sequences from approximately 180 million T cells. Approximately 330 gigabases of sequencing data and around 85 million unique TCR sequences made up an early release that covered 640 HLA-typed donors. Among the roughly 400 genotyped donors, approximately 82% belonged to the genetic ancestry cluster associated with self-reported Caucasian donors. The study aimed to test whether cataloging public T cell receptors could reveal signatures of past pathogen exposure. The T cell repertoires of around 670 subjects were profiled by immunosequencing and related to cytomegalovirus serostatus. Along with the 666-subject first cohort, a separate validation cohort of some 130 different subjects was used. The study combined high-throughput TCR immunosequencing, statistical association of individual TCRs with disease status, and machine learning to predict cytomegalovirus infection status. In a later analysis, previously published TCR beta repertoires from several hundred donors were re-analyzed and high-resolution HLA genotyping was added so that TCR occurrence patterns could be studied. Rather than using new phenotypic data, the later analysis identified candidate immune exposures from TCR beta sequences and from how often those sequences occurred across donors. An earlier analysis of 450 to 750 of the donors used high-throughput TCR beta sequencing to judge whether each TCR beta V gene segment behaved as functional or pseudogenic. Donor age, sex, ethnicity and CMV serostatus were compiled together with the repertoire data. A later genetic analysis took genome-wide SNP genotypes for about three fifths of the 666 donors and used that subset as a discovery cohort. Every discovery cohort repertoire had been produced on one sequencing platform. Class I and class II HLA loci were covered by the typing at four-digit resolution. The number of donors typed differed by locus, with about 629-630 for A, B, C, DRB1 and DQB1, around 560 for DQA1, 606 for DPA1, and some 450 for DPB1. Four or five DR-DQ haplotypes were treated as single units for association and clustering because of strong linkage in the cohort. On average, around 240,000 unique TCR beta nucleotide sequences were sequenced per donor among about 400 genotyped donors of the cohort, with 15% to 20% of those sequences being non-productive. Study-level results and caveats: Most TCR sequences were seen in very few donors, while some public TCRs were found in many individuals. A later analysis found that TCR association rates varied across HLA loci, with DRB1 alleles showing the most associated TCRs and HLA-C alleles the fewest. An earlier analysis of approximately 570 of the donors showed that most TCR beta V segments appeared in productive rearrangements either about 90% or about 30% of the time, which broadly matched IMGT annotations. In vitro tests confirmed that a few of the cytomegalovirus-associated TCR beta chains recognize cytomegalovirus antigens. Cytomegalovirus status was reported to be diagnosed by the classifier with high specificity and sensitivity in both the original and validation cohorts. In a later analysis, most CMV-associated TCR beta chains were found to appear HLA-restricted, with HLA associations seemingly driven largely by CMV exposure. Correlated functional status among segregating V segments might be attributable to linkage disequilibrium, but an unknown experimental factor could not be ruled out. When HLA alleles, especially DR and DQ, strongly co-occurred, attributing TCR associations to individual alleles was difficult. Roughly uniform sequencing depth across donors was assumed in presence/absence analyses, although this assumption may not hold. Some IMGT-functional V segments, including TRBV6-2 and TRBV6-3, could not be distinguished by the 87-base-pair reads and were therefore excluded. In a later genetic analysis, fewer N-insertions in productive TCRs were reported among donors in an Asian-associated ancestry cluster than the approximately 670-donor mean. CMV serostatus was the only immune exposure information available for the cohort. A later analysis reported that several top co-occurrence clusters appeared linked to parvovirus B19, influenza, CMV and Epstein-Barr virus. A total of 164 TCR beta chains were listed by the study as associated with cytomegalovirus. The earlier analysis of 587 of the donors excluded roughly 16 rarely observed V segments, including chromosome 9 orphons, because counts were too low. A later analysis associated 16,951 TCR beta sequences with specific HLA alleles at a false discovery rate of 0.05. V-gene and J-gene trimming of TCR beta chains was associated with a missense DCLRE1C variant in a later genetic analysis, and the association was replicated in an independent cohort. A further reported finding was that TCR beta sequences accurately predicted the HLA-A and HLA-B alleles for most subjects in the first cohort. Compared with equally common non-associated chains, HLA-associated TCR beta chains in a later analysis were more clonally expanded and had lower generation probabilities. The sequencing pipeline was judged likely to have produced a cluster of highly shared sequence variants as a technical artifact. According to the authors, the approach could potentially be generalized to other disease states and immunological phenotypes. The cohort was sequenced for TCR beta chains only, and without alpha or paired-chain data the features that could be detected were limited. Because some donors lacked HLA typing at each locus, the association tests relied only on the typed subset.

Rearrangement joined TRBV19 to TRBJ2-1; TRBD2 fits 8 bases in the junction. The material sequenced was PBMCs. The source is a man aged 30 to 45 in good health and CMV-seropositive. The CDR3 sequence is CASSRGAGVFAGDEQFF. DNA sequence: TGTGCCAGTAGCCGCGGAGCGGGAGTGTTTGCAGGCGATGAGCAGTTCTTC.